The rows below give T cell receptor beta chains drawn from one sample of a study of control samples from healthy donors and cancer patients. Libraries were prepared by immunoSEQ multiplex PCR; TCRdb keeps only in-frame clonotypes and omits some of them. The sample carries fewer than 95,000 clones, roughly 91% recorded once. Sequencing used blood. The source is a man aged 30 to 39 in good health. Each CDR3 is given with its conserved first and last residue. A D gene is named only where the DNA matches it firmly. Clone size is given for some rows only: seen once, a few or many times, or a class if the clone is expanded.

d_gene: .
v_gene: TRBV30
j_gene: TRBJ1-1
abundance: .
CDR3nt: TGTGCCTGGATTAAACCGGGAGGGACTGAAGCTTTCTTT
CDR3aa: CAWIKPGGTEAFF

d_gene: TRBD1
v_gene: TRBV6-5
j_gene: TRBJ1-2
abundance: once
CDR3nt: TGTGCCAGCAGTTACCTGGACAGGGAGATAGATGGCTACACCTTC
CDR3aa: CASSYLDREIDGYTF

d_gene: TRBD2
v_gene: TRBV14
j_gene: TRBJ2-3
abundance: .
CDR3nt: TGTGCCAGCAGCCAAGATTCTAGCGGGGGCTGGACAGATACGCAGTATTTT
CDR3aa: CASSQDSSGGWTDTQYF

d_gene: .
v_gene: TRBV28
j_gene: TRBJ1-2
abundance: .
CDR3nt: TGTGCCAGCAGCAGAGACAACTATGGCTACACCTTC
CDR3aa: CASSRDNYGYTF

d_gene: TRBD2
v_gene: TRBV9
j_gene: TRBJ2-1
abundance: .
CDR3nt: TGTGCCAGCAGCGTAGCCCAGGGACTAGCGGAGAACAATGAGCAGTTCTTC
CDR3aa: CASSVAQGLAENNEQFF

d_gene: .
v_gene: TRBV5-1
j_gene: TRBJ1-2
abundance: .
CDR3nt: TGCGCCAGCTCTCAAGGGCTAGGGGCTAACTATGGCTACACCTTC
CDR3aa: CASSQGLGANYGYTF

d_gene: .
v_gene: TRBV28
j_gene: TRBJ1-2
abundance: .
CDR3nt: TGTGCCACCACGACTTCTAACTATGGCTACACCTTC
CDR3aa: CATTTSNYGYTF

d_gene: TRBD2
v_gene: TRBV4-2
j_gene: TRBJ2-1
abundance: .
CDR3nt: TGTGCCAGCAGCCAGCCCGGGACTAGCGGGGATGAGCAGTTCTTC
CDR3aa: CASSQPGTSGDEQFF

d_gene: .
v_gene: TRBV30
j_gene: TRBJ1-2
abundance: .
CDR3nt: TGTGCCTGGGCCGGGTTTGGTGGCTACACCTTC
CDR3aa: CAWAGFGGYTF

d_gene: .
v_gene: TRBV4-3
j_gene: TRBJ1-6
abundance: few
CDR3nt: TGCGCCAGCAGCCACCTGAAGGGGCCGAATAATTCACCCCTCCACTTT
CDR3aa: CASSHLKGPNNSPLHF

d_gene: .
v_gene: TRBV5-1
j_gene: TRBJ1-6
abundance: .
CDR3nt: TGCGCCAGCAGCTTGTTCGGCTCAGGGGATAATTCACCCCTCCACTTT
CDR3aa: CASSLFGSGDNSPLHF

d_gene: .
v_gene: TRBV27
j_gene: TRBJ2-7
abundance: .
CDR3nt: TGTGCCAGCAGTTTATCCGGGCACCCCTCCTACGAGCAGTACTTC
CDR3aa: CASSLSGHPSYEQYF

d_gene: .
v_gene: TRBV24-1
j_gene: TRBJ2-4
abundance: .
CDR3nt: TGTGCCACCAGTGATTCGGAGAACATTCAGTACTTC
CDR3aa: CATSDSENIQYF